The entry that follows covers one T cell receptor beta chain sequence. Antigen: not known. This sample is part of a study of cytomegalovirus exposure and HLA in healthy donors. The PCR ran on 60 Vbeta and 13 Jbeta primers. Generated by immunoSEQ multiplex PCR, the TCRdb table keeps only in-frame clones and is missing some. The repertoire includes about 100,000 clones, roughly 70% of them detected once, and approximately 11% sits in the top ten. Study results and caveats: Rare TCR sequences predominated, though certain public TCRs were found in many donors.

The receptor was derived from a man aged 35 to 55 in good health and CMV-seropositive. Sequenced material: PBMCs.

The CDR3 reads CASSQTDRGYGYTF. CDR3 nucleotides: TGTGCCAGCAGTCAAACCGACAGGGGCTATGGCTACACCTTC. The gene calls are TRBV6-5 and TRBJ1-2; TRBD1 aligns across 8 bases. CDR1 is MNHEY, CDR2 SVGAGI, per germline. The CDR3 totals 14 residues. V gave up 5 bases and J gave up 4 bases; unmatched junction bases: 6.